The following is a TCR beta chain sequence with its context. Its antigen is not identified. Germline values: CDR1 MNHNS, CDR2 SASEGT. The CDR3 length is 15 residues. Deletions cut 4 bases from V and 0 bases from J, with 7 bases between. Isolation per sample recovered at least 6 million PBMCs. Extraction yielded at least 6 micrograms of total RNA per sample. Sample-barcoded 5' priming and a J-beta primer mix drove a second PCR of about 6 to 11 cycles. Using its own MiXCR run on the 5' RACE reads, TCRdb lists one record per CDR3 protein. The table includes fewer than 800,000 distinct CDR3 sequences, about 32% detected once. The sample belongs to a study of blood T cells in healthy people across ages. Study outcomes and limitations: More naive CD4+ cells and higher diversity were found in long-lived than in aged donors. Naive T cell percentage showed a strong correlation with the diversity of TCR beta.

The sequence was collected from a woman at least 80 years old in good health. Material: blood. V usage is TRBV6-1 and J usage is TRBJ2-6; no reliable D call. The CDR3 spells CASSGGYSGANVLTF. CDR3 DNA sequence: TGTGCCAGCAGTGGAGGATACTCTGGGGCCAACGTCCTGACTTTC.